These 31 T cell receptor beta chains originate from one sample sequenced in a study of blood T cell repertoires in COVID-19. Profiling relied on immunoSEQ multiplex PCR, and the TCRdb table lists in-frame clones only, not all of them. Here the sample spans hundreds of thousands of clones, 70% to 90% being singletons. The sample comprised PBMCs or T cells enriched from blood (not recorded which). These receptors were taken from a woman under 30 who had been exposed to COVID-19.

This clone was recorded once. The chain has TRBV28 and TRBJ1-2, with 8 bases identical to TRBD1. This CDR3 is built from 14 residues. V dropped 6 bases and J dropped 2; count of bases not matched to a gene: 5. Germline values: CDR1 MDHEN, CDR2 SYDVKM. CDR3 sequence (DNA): TGTGCCAGCAGCCTCCGGACAGGGAACTATGGCTACACCTTC. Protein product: CASSLRTGNYGYTF.

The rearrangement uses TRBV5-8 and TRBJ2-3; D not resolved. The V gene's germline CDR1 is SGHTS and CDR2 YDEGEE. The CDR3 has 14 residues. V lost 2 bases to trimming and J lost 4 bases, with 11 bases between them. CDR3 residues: CASSLGAASDTQYF. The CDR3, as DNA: TGTGCCAGCAGCTTAGGAGCCGCCTCAGATACGCAGTATTTT.

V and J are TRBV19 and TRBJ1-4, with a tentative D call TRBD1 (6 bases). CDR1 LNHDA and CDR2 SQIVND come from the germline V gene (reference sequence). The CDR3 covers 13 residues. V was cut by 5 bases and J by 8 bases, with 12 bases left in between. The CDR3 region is CASSQGLGEKLFF. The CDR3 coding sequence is TGTGCCAGTAGTCAGGGGCTGGGAGAAAAACTGTTTTTT.

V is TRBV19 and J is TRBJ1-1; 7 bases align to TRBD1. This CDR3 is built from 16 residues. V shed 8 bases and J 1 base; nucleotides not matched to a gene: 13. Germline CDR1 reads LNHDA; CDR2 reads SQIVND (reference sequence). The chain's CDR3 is CASEKRQGAENTEAFF. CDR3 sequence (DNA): TGTGCCAGTGAGAAGAGACAGGGAGCGGAGAACACTGAAGCTTTCTTT.

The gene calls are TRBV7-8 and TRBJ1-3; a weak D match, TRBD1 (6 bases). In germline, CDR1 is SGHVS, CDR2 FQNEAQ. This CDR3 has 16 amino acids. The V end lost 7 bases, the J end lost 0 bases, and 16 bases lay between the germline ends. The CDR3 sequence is CASTPSQGVSGNTIYF. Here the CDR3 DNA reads TGTGCCAGCACCCCTTCACAGGGAGTCTCTGGAAACACCATATATTTT.

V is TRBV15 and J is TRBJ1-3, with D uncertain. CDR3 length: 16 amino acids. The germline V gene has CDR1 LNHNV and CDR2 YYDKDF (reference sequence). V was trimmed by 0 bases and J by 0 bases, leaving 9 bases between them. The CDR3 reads CATSREGDSSGNTIYF. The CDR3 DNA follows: TGTGCCACCAGCAGAGAGGGAGATTCCTCTGGAAACACCATATATTTT.

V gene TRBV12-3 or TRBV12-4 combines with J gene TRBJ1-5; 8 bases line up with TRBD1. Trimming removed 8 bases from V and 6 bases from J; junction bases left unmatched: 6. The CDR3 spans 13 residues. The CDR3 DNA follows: TGTGCCAGCGATGGACAGGGAAGTCAGCCCCAGCATTTT. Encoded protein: CASDGQGSQPQHF.

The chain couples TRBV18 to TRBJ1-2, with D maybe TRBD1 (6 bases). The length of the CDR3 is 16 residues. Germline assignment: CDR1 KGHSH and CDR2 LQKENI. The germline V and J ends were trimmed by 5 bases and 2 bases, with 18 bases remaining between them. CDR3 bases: TGTGCCAGCTCAACCCAACAGGGTCAGGAGAACTATGGCTACACCTTC. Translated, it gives CASSTQQGQENYGYTF.

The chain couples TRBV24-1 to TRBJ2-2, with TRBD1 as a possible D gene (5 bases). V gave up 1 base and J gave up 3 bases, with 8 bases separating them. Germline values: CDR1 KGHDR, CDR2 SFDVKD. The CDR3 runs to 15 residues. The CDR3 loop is CATSDFGRDTGELFF. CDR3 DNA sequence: TGTGCCACCAGTGATTTTGGCAGGGACACCGGGGAGCTGTTTTTT.

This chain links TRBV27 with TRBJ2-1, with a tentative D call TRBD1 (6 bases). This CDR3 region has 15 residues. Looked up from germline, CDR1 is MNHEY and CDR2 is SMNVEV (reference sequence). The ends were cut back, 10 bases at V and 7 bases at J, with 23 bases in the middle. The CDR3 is CAIGPVAERGNEQFF. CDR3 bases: TGTGCCATAGGCCCCGTGGCGGAGAGGGGGAATGAGCAGTTCTTC.

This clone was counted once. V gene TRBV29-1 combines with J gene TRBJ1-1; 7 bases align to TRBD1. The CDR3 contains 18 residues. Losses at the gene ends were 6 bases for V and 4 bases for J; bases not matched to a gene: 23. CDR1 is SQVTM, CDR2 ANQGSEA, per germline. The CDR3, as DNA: TGCAGCGTGATGATGAGTCCGGGACAGAACCATTGGAGCACTGAAGCTTTCTTT. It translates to CSVMMSPGQNHWSTEAFF. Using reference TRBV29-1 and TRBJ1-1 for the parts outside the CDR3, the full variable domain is SAVISQKPSRDICQRGTSLTIQCQVDSQVTMMFWYRQQPGQSLTLIATANQGSEATYESGFVIDKFPISRPNLTFSTLTVSNMSPEDSSIYLCSVMMSPGQNHWSTEAFFGQGTRLTVV.

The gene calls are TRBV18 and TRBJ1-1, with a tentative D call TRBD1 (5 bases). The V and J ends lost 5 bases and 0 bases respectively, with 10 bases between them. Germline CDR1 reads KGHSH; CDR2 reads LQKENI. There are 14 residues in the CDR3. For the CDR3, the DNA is TGTGCCAGCTCATTACAGGACATGAACACTGAAGCTTTCTTT. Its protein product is CASSLQDMNTEAFF.

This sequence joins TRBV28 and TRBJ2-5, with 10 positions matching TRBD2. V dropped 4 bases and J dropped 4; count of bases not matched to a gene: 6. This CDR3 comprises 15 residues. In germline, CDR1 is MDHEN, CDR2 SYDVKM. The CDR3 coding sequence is TGTGCCAGCAGTTCGCAAGCGGGAGGGCGAGAGACCCAGTACTTC. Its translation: CASSSQAGGRETQYF.

The CDR3 coding sequence is TGTGCCAGCAGTTTCCGTATAAGCGGGGGACACCCTAGCACAGATACGCAGTATTTT. Translation: CASSFRISGGHPSTDTQYF. The chain is built from TRBV27 and TRBJ2-3; 8 nucleotides line up with TRBD2. Per germline, CDR1 MNHEY and CDR2 SMNVEV (reference sequence). After removal of 3 bases from V and 0 bases from J, the junction contained 14 bases not matched to a gene. The CDR3 is made up of 19 amino acids.

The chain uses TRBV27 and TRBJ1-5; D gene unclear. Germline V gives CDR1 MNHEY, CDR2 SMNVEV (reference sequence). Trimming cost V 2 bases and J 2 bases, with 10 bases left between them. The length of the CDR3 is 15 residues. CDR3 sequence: CASSLKPEGNQPQHF. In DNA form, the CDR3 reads TGTGCCAGCAGTTTAAAACCCGAGGGCAATCAGCCCCAGCATTTT.

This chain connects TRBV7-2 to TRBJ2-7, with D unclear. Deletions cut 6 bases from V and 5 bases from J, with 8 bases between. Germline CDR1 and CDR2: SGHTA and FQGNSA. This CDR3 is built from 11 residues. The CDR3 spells CASSLSHEQYF. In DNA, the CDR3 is TGTGCCAGCAGTCTATCCCACGAGCAGTACTTC.

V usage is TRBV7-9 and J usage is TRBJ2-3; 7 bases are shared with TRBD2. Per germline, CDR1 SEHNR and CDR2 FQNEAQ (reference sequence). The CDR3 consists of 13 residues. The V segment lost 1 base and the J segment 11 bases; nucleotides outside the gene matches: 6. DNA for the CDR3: TGTGCCAGCAGCTTAGGGGAGGGTACTTTGCAGTATTTT. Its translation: CASSLGEGTLQYF.

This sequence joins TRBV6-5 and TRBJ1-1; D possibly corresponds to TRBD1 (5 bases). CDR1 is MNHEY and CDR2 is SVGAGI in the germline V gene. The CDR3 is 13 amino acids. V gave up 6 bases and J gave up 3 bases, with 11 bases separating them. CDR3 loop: CASRSLGDTEAFF. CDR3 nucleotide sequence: TGTGCCAGCAGGTCGTTAGGGGACACTGAAGCTTTCTTT.

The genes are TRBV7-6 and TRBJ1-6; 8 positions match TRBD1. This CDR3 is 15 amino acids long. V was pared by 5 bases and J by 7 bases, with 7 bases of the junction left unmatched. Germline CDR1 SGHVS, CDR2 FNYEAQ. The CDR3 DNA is TGTGCCAGCAGCCGTCAGGGGGCTGGGAATTCACCCCTCCACTTT. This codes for CASSRQGAGNSPLHF.

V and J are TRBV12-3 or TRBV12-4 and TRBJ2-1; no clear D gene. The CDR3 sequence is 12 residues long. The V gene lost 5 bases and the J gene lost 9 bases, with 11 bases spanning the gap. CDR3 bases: TGTGCCAGCAGTCCGATGACTCTTGAGCAGTTCTTC. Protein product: CASSPMTLEQFF.

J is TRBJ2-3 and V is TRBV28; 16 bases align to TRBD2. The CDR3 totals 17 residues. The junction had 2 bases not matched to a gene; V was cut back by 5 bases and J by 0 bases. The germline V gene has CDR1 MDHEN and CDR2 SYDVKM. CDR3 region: CASSGTSGGASTDTQYF. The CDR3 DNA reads TGTGCCAGCAGTGGGACTAGCGGGGGGGCCAGCACAGATACGCAGTATTTT.

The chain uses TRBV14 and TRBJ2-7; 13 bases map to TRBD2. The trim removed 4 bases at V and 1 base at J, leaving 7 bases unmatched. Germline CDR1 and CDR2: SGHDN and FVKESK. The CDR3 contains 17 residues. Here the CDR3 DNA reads TGTGCCAGCAGCCCGGGACTAGCGGGACTTCTTTCCTACGAGCAGTACTTC. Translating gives CASSPGLAGLLSYEQYF.

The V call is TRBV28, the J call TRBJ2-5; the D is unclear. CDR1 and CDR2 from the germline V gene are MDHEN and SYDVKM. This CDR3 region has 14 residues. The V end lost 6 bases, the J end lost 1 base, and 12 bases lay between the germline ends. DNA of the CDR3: TGTGCCAGCAGCCGTCTAAACCTCCAAGAGACCCAGTACTTC. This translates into CASSRLNLQETQYF.

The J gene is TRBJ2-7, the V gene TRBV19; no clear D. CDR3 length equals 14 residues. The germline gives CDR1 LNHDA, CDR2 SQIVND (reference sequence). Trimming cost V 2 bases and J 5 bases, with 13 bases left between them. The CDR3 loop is CASSIKAVSDEQYF. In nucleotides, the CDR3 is TGTGCCAGTAGTATAAAGGCGGTCTCGGACGAGCAGTACTTC.

DNA of the CDR3: TGTGCCAGCAGTTACTCCTGGCCCCCCACGCAGTATTTT. Residues: CASSYSWPPTQYF. J is TRBJ2-3 and V is TRBV6-5; D is unresolved. The CDR3 loop spans 13 amino acids. V gave up 0 bases and J gave up 9 bases, with 10 bases separating them. From germline, CDR1 is MNHEY and CDR2 SVGAGI.

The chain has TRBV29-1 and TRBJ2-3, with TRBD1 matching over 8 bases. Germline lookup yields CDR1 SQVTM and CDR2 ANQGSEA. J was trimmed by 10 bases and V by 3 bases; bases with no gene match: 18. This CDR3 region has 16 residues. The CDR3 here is CSVDGGQGAMSLSQYF. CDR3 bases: TGCAGCGTTGATGGGGGGCAGGGGGCGATGAGTTTGTCGCAGTATTTT.

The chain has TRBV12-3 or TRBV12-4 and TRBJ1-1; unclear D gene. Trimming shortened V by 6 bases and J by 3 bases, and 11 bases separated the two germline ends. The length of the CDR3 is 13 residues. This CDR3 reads CASSPQVYTEAFF. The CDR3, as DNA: TGTGCCAGCAGCCCGCAGGTCTACACTGAAGCTTTCTTT.

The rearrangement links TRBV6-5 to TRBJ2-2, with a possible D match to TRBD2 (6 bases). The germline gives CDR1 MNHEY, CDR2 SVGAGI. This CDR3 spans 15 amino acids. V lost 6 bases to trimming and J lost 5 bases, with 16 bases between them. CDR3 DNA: TGTGCCAGCAGCCTGGGTTTCGGAGGGACCGGGGAGCTGTTTTTT. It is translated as CASSLGFGGTGELFF.

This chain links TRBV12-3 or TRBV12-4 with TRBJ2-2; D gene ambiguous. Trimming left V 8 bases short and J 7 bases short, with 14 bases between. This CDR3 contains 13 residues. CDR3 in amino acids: CASSGLRLGELFF. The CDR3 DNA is TGTGCCAGCTCTGGCCTCAGGCTCGGGGAGCTGTTTTTT.

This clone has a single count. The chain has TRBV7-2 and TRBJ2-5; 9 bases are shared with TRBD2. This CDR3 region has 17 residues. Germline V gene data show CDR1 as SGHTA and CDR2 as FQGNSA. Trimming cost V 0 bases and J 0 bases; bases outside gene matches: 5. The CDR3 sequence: CASSLAISGGNQETQYF. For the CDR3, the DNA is TGTGCCAGCAGCTTAGCTATTAGCGGGGGAAACCAAGAGACCCAGTACTTC.

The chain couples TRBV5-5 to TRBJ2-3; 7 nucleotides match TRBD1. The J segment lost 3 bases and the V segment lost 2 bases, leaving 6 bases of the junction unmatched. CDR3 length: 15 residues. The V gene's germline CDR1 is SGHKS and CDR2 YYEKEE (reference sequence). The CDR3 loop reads CASSFTTGKTDTQYF. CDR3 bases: TGTGCCAGCAGCTTCACGACAGGGAAAACAGATACGCAGTATTTT.